These T cell receptor beta chains were read from a single sample in a study of blood T cell repertoires in COVID-19. The method was immunoSEQ multiplex PCR; TCRdb's version includes in-frame clones alone and lacks a portion of them. The top ten hold about a sixth of the sample, which has over 70,000 clones, around 69% seen once. The specimen sequenced was peripheral blood. These receptors were taken from a man between 65 and 80 years old with active or convalescent COVID-19. CDR3s include the opening cysteine and the closing phenylalanine or tryptophan. D genes are given only for firm matches. Size is omitted from some rows. Given values are once, few, many or a class for expanded clones.

TRBV2	TRBJ2-3	TRBD2	.	CASSEGLAWDTQYF	TGTGCCAGCAGTGAAGGACTAGCGTGGGATACGCAGTATTTT
TRBV7-9	TRBJ1-3	.	.	CASSFGNGNTIYF	TGTGCCAGCAGCTTCGGGAACGGAAACACCATATATTTT
TRBV30	TRBJ2-7	.	.	CAWNPGAAGRNYEQYF	TGTGCCTGGAACCCAGGGGCAGCGGGGCGAAACTACGAGCAGTACTTC
TRBV3-1/TRBV3-2	TRBJ2-7	.	.	CASSPPSGFQQYF	TGTGCCAGCAGCCCCCCGAGCGGGTTCCAGCAGTACTTC
TRBV21-1	TRBJ1-1	.	.	CASNLWTTRKAFF	TGTGCCAGCAACCTATGGACAACTCGGAAAGCTTTCTTT
TRBV10-3	TRBJ2-2	TRBD1	.	CATTITGDTGELFF	TGTGCCACCACGATAACAGGGGACACCGGGGAGCTGTTTTTT
TRBV28	TRBJ2-2	.	.	CASTFLAGELFF	TGTGCCAGCACTTTCCTTGCCGGGGAGCTGTTTTTT
TRBV29-1	TRBJ2-5	TRBD2	.	CSVDLAGTQETQYF	TGCAGCGTCGACCTAGCGGGGACTCAAGAGACCCAGTACTTC
TRBV3-1/TRBV3-2	TRBJ2-3	TRBD2	.	CASSLIAGGRTDTQYF	TGTGCCAGCAGCCTCATAGCGGGGGGGCGCACAGATACGCAGTATTTT
TRBV5-1	TRBJ2-5	TRBD2	.	CASSLLAGGPETQYF	TGCGCCAGCAGCTTACTAGCGGGGGGGCCCGAGACCCAGTACTTC
TRBV5-1	TRBJ2-2	TRBD2	.	CASSGSSGGPNTGELFF	TGCGCCAGCAGCGGCTCTAGCGGGGGGCCTAACACCGGGGAGCTGTTTTTT
TRBV28	TRBJ1-2	TRBD1	.	CASRETQGGNYGYTF	TGTGCCAGCAGAGAAACCCAGGGGGGCAACTATGGCTACACCTTC
TRBV12-3/TRBV12-4	TRBJ1-5	TRBD1	once	CASSSSLTGEHF	TGTGCCAGCAGCTCGAGCTTGACAGGGGAGCATTTT
TRBV19	TRBJ2-5	TRBD1	.	CASSQRRGLVETQYF	TGTGCCAGTAGCCAAAGAAGGGGGCTAGTAGAGACCCAGTACTTC
TRBV30	TRBJ1-5	TRBD1	.	CAWSLGTGNQPQHF	TGTGCCTGGAGTCTTGGGACAGGCAATCAGCCCCAGCATTTT
TRBV14	TRBJ1-1	.	many	CASSPQFGGAFF	TGTGCCAGCAGCCCGCAGTTCGGAGGAGCTTTCTTT
TRBV30	TRBJ1-1	.	few	CAWRRGGSGTEAFF	TGTGCCTGGCGCCGGGGGGGCTCGGGCACTGAAGCTTTCTTT
TRBV2	TRBJ2-7	TRBD1	.	CASRSIGTGTSEQYF	TGTGCCAGCAGGTCTATCGGGACAGGTACCTCCGAGCAGTACTTC
TRBV2	TRBJ2-5	.	.	CASRGAVKTQYF	TGTGCCAGCAGGGGGGCCGTGAAGACCCAGTACTTC
TRBV21-1	TRBJ1-5	.	.	CASSKEPYSNQPQHF	TGTGCCAGCAGCAAAGAGCCTTATAGCAATCAGCCCCAGCATTTT
TRBV5-1	TRBJ2-7	TRBD2	.	CASSKRGAVSTYEQYF	TGCGCCAGCAGCAAGCGGGGGGCCGTCTCTACCTACGAGCAGTACTTC
TRBV3-1/TRBV3-2	TRBJ2-1	.	.	CASSHLRSYNEQFF	TGTGCCAGCAGCCATCTTAGATCCTACAATGAGCAGTTCTTC
TRBV5-1	TRBJ1-1	.	.	CASRQSPMNTEAFF	TGCGCCAGCCGACAGAGCCCGATGAACACTGAAGCTTTCTTT
TRBV3-1/TRBV3-2	TRBJ2-5	TRBD2	.	CASSQVPGLAGAPSQETQYF	TGTGCCAGCAGCCAAGTCCCGGGACTAGCGGGGGCCCCCTCGCAAGAGACCCAGTACTTC
TRBV9	TRBJ1-6	TRBD1	.	CASSVDGTGLEPLHF	TGTGCCAGCAGCGTAGATGGGACAGGGTTGGAACCCCTCCACTTT
TRBV30	TRBJ2-3	TRBD2	.	CAWSFGGGHADTQYF	TGTGCCTGGAGTTTCGGCGGGGGGCACGCAGATACGCAGTATTTT
TRBV11-2	TRBJ1-6	TRBD1	.	CASSSGTGFGNSPLHF	TGTGCCAGCAGCTCCGGGACAGGTTTTGGCAATTCACCCCTCCACTTT
TRBV13	TRBJ2-7	TRBD2	.	CASRLAPGEQYF	TGTGCCAGCAGACTAGCGCCGGGGGAGCAGTACTTC
TRBV9	TRBJ1-6	.	.	CASSASGEPYNSPLHF	TGTGCCAGCAGCGCCTCAGGGGAACCCTATAATTCACCCCTCCACTTT
TRBV7-6	TRBJ1-3	TRBD1	.	CASSTDRGPGNTIYF	TGTGCCAGCAGCACGGACAGGGGGCCTGGAAACACCATATATTTT
TRBV7-9	TRBJ1-1	TRBD1	once	CASSLGQGDTEAFF	TGTGCCAGCAGCTTAGGGCAGGGGGATACTGAAGCTTTCTTT
TRBV3-1/TRBV3-2	TRBJ1-1	.	.	CASSTQGPAFF	TGTGCCAGCAGCACCCAGGGTCCCGCTTTCTTT
TRBV4-1	TRBJ2-6	.	.	CASSQDPVSGANVLTF	TGCGCCAGCAGCCAAGATCCGGTCTCTGGGGCCAACGTCCTGACTTTC
TRBV5-8	TRBJ2-2	.	few	CASLAVNTGELFF	TGTGCCAGCCTGGCGGTGAACACCGGGGAGCTGTTTTTT
TRBV13	TRBJ1-1	.	.	CASSPSHGTEAFF	TGTGCCAGCAGCCCCTCCCACGGCACTGAAGCTTTCTTT
TRBV21-1	TRBJ1-3	.	few	CASSRDRGSGNTIYF	TGTGCCAGCAGCAGAGACCGGGGGTCGGGAAACACCATATATTTT
TRBV11-2	TRBJ2-7	TRBD1	.	CASSLDRGSSEQYF	TGTGCCAGCAGCTTAGACAGGGGGTCTTCCGAGCAGTACTTC
TRBV5-1	TRBJ2-3	TRBD2	.	CASSVSSGGTDTQYF	TGCGCCAGCAGCGTATCTAGCGGGGGCACAGATACGCAGTATTTT
TRBV6-5	TRBJ1-3	.	.	CASSYSYRDRGNTIYF	TGTGCCAGCAGTTACTCATACCGGGATAGGGGAAACACCATATATTTT
TRBV5-1	TRBJ1-2	.	.	CASSTLQGNYGYTF	TGCGCCAGCAGCACCCTACAGGGTAACTATGGCTACACCTTC
TRBV24-1	TRBJ2-3	.	.	CATGSAGTDTQYF	TGTGCCACCGGGAGCGCCGGCACAGATACGCAGTATTTT
TRBV25-1	TRBJ2-1	TRBD1	once	CASRGERTGTYNEQFF	TGTGCCAGCAGAGGGGAGAGGACAGGGACCTACAATGAGCAGTTCTTC
TRBV28	TRBJ1-2	.	.	CASRDHSGALLYGYTF	TGTGCCAGCAGAGATCACTCAGGGGCCCTCCTCTATGGCTACACCTTC